Listed below are T cell receptor beta chains from one sample, sequenced in a study of response to subunit inactivated influenza vaccine. TCRdb reprocessed the RT-PCR reads with MiXCR, giving one entry per CDR3 protein. In the table there are approximately 530,000 distinct CDR3 sequences, around 7.7% of which are singletons. The sequencing used PBMCs from blood, collected approximately 25 months after vaccination. Source of these receptors: a man between 50 and 69 years old who received an inactivated influenza vaccine. Both conserved end residues are part of each CDR3. The D gene is left open where the match is weak. Clone size is shown for a subset of rows, as once, few, many or a class of expanded clone.

>TRBV10-1|few|TRBJ2-3|.
CASSESMSTTDTQYF
TGCGCCAGCAGTGAGTCGATGTCAACCACAGATACGCAGTATTTT
>TRBV24-1|few|TRBJ1-5|TRBD1
CATSEDRIHQPQHF
TGTGCCACCAGTGAGGACAGGATCCATCAGCCCCAGCATTTT
>TRBV5-1|few|TRBJ2-5|.
CASSPAHFPRETQYF
TGCGCCAGCAGTCCGGCCCACTTTCCTCGGGAGACCCAGTACTTC
>TRBV12-3/TRBV12-4|.|TRBJ2-7|.
CASSFPGRSNEQYF
TGTGCCAGCAGTTTTCCAGGGCGCTCAAACGAGCAGTACTTC
>TRBV4-2|.|TRBJ2-5|.
CASSQIQGGGETQYF
TGTGCCAGCAGCCAAATACAGGGTGGCGGGGAGACCCAGTACTTC
>TRBV7-2|many|TRBJ2-1|.
CASSLQASLTDEQFF
TGTGCCAGCAGCTTACAGGCTAGCCTTACTGATGAGCAGTTCTTC
>TRBV23-1|few|TRBJ2-7|.
CASSQISGEGLGYEQYF
TGCGCCAGCAGTCAAATTTCCGGGGAAGGTTTGGGGTACGAGCAGTACTTC
>TRBV20-1|many|TRBJ2-1|TRBD1
CSARGQTGSNEQFF
TGCAGTGCTAGGGGACAGACAGGGTCAAATGAGCAGTTCTTC
>TRBV3-1|.|TRBJ2-7|.
CASSIKFEREQYF
TGTGCCAGCAGCATAAAGTTTGAGCGGGAGCAGTACTTC
>TRBV6-1|.|TRBJ2-6|.
CASILGSSGANVLTF
TGTGCCAGCATCTTAGGAAGCTCTGGGGCCAACGTCCTGACTTTC
>TRBV10-2|.|TRBJ2-5|TRBD2
CASSVILAGGPQETQYF
TGCGCCAGCAGTGTTATTCTAGCGGGGGGACCACAAGAGACCCAGTACTTC
>TRBV9|few|TRBJ2-7|.
CASSVSRDSHYEQYF
TGTGCCAGCAGCGTATCGCGGGATTCACACTACGAGCAGTACTTC
>TRBV21-1|many|TRBJ1-4|.
CASSKEGQGATNEKLFF
TGTGCCAGCAGCAAAGAGGGACAGGGTGCAACTAATGAAAAACTGTTTTTT
>TRBV5-5|many|TRBJ2-5|TRBD1
CASSLSFQGAYETQYF
TGTGCCAGCAGCTTGTCTTTCCAGGGGGCTTATGAGACCCAGTACTTC
>TRBV3-1|few|TRBJ2-2|TRBD1
CASRRRNPGQGVAGELFF
TGTGCCAGCAGGCGCAGGAATCCGGGACAGGGGGTAGCCGGGGAGCTGTTTTTT
>TRBV6-1|few|TRBJ2-7|.
CASLRPTYEQYF
TGTGCCAGCTTGCGCCCTACCTACGAGCAGTACTTC
>TRBV27|.|TRBJ1-5|.
CASSLSINTYNQPQHF
TGTGCCAGCAGTTTATCGATAAACACCTACAATCAGCCCCAGCATTTT
>TRBV7-6|once|TRBJ2-1|.
CASSAGLTFSNEQFF
TGTGCCAGCAGCGCAGGGCTTACTTTCAGCAATGAGCAGTTCTTC
>TRBV6-6|few|TRBJ2-5|.
CASSSGYQETQYF
TGTGCCAGCAGTAGCGGGTACCAAGAGACCCAGTACTTC
>TRBV5-1|many|TRBJ1-2|TRBD1
CASSPMGQGANGYTF
TGCGCCAGCAGCCCAATGGGACAGGGAGCCAACGGCTACACCTTC
>TRBV5-1|.|TRBJ2-3|.
CASSLVPGAGTDTQYF
TGCGCCAGCAGCTTGGTTCCGGGGGCGGGGACAGATACGCAGTATTTT
>TRBV7-2|few|TRBJ1-1|.
CASSLAGQVVTEAFF
TGTGCCAGCAGCTTAGCGGGACAAGTGGTCACTGAAGCTTTCTTT
>TRBV18|.|TRBJ2-2|.
CASSPIAVLPGLTNTGELFF
TGTGCCAGCTCACCCATAGCTGTTCTGCCGGGACTTACGAACACCGGGGAGCTGTTTTTT
>TRBV28|few|TRBJ1-2|TRBD1
CASSQTGGLSGYTF
TGTGCCAGCAGTCAGACAGGGGGTCTGAGTGGCTACACCTTC
>TRBV18|.|TRBJ1-3|.
CASSPTLSSGNTIYF
TGTGCCAGCTCCCCGACGCTGAGCTCTGGAAACACCATATATTTT
>TRBV7-9|many|TRBJ1-1|.
CASSPSGRGNTEAFF
TGTGCCAGCAGCCCGAGTGGAAGAGGGAACACTGAAGCTTTCTTT
>TRBV14|.|TRBJ2-3|.
CASSPGGAHEDTQYF
TGTGCCAGCAGCCCTGGGGGGGCGCACGAAGATACGCAGTATTTT
>TRBV7-2|few|TRBJ2-2|TRBD2
CASSLAGPAGGPTGELFF
TGTGCCAGCAGCTTAGCGGGTCCGGCGGGGGGGCCCACCGGGGAGCTGTTTTTT
>TRBV7-2|.|TRBJ2-1|.
CASSLVVVAHEQFF
TGTGCCAGCAGCTTAGTTGTCGTGGCCCATGAGCAGTTCTTC
>TRBV5-1|few|TRBJ2-5|.
CASSSTSRGLETQYF
TGCGCCAGCAGCTCCACATCAAGGGGGTTGGAGACCCAGTACTTC
>TRBV2|few|TRBJ2-7|.
CASREVNYEQYF
TGTGCCAGCAGGGAGGTTAACTACGAGCAGTACTTC
>TRBV7-2|many|TRBJ1-2|.
CASSIYTGYGYTF
TGTGCCAGCAGCATTTACACAGGTTATGGCTACACCTTC
>TRBV7-2|few|TRBJ2-1|.
CASSLATLSSYNEQFF
TGTGCCAGCAGCTTAGCGACTCTTAGCTCCTACAATGAGCAGTTCTTC
>TRBV7-9|few|TRBJ1-2|.
CASSASGVGYTF
TGTGCCAGCAGCGCGTCGGGGGTTGGCTACACCTTC
>TRBV19|.|TRBJ2-3|.
CASSPSGFQADTQYF
TGTGCCAGTAGTCCATCGGGATTTCAGGCAGATACGCAGTATTTT
>TRBV28|many|TRBJ2-7|TRBD1
CASSLLQGGEQYF
TGTGCCAGCAGTTTATTACAGGGGGGTGAGCAGTACTTC
>TRBV9|.|TRBJ2-1|TRBD2
CASSVTSGSGEQFF
TGTGCCAGCAGCGTGACTAGCGGGAGTGGTGAGCAGTTCTTC
>TRBV3-1|few|TRBJ1-1|.
CASRDSGDTEAFF
TGTGCCAGCCGGGACTCAGGGGACACTGAAGCTTTCTTT
>TRBV7-2|few|TRBJ2-1|TRBD2
CASRSTSGVRNEQFF
TGTGCCAGCAGGTCAACTAGCGGGGTCCGCAATGAGCAGTTCTTC